This T cell receptor (beta chain) was recovered during a study of metastatic and nonmetastatic thyroid tumors. Overall study context: Across peripheral blood and tumor or nodule tissue samples taken from malignant and benign thyroid patients, the repertoires were compared with one another. Findings of the study overall: It was reportedly found that TCR beta diversity was significantly higher in malignant thyroid tumors than in benign nodules, a difference seen in both blood and tumor samples.

The CDR3 is 15 residues long. Germline V CDR1 and CDR2: SGDLS, YYNGEE. Losses at the gene ends were 0 bases for V and 5 bases for J; bases not matched to a gene: 3. This clone was seen repeatedly, ten times or more. Its antigen is as yet unknown. All patients reached thyroid surgery having received no treatment beforehand. Per the original data handling: A classifier for distant metastasis in papillary thyroid cancer was constructed using CDR3 differences observed across clinicopathological groups. TCRdb used MiXCR to call clones anew from the PCR reads. These V and J calls originate from TCRdb's pipeline instead of the authors' own analysis. Of about 26,000 clones in the sample, approximately 15% were seen once.

This receptor was identified in a female donor with papillary thyroid cancer or a benign thyroid nodule (not recorded which). Some clones in this sample may be carry-over from other donors' samples. Input material: blood. The chain recombines TRBV9 with TRBJ2-3; TRBD2 matches at 10 bases. CDR3 sequence (DNA): TGTGCCAGCAGCGTAGGAACTAGCGGGGTAGATACGCAGTATTTT. As protein: CASSVGTSGVDTQYF.